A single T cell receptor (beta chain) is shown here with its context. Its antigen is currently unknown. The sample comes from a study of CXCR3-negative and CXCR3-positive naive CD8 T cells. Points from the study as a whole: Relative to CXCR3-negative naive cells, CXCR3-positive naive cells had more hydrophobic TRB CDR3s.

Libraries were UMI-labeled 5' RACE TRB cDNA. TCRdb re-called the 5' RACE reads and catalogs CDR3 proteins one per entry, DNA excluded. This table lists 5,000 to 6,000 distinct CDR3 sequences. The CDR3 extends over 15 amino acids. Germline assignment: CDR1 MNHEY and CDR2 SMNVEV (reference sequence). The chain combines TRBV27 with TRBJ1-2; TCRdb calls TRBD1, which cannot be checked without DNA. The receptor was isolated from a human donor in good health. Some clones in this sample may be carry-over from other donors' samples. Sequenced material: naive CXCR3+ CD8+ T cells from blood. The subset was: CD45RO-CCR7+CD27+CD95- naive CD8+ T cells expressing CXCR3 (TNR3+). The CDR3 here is CASSFQGTGRWCYTF.